One and the same sample provided the 21 T cell receptor beta chains below, sequenced in a study of blood T cell repertoires in COVID-19. This table comes from immunoSEQ multiplex PCR, and its TCRdb copy is limited to in-frame clones, with some not included. Here the sample spans 200,000 to 250,000 clones, 88% being singletons. The sample consisted of peripheral blood. These receptors all stem from a man aged 18 to 29 with active or convalescent COVID-19.

This sequence joins TRBV7-6 and TRBJ2-7, with TRBD1 identical over 7 bases. V dropped 4 bases and J dropped 2; count of bases not matched to a gene: 8. Germline-derived CDR1 and CDR2 are SGHVS and FNYEAQ. The CDR3 sequence is 15 residues long. This CDR3 is CASSSLTGATYEQYF. The CDR3 DNA reads TGTGCCAGCAGCTCACTTACAGGGGCCACCTACGAGCAGTACTTC.

V and J are TRBV4-1 and TRBJ1-5, with D hard to call. The CDR3 contains 13 residues. Deletions cut 0 bases from V and 4 bases from J, with 4 bases between. Germline V lookup: CDR1 MGHRA, CDR2 YSYEKL. Written as DNA, the CDR3 is TGCGCCAGCAGCCAAGACAGGAATCAGCCCCAGCATTTT. This gives the protein CASSQDRNQPQHF.

The chain employs TRBV4-2 and TRBJ2-7; 9 bases agree with TRBD1. This CDR3 region has 15 residues. After removal of 4 bases from V and 1 base from J, the junction contained 5 bases not matched to a gene. Germline CDR1 reads LGHNA; CDR2 reads YNFKEQ. DNA of the CDR3: TGTGCCAGCAGCCCGCCCGGGACAGGGTCCTACGAGCAGTACTTC. Encoded protein: CASSPPGTGSYEQYF.

This chain joins TRBV10-2 and TRBJ2-3, with 7 bases identical to TRBD1. The germline gives CDR1 WSHSY, CDR2 SAAADI. CDR3 size: 14 residues. Trimming removed 6 bases from V and 2 bases from J; junction bases left unmatched: 5. The CDR3 bases are TGCGCCAGCAGACCAGGGGGAACCACAGATACGCAGTATTTT. Translation: CASRPGGTTDTQYF.

The sample holds one count of this clone. The J gene is TRBJ2-3, the V gene TRBV7-9; TRBD1 matches 9 bases. Germline-derived CDR1 and CDR2 are SEHNR and FQNEAQ (reference sequence). This CDR3 region has 16 residues. V trimming: 1 base; J trimming: 2 bases; junction bases outside the gene matches: 4. The CDR3 is CASSLDGTGPTDTQYF. Written as DNA, the CDR3 is TGTGCCAGCAGCTTAGACGGGACAGGGCCCACAGATACGCAGTATTTT.

V usage is TRBV5-1 and J usage is TRBJ2-1, with 12 bases lining up with TRBD2. Germline-derived CDR1 and CDR2 are SGHRS and YFSETQ. The CDR3 runs 16 residues. V lost 0 bases and J lost 7; bases outside the gene matches: 5. The CDR3, as DNA: TGCGCCAGCAGCTTGGTCCTAGCGGGAGGGCCAAATGAGCAGTTCTTC. It yields the protein CASSLVLAGGPNEQFF.

The chain uses TRBV7-9 and TRBJ2-7; D possibly corresponds to TRBD2 (6 bases). Germline V lookup: CDR1 SEHNR, CDR2 FQNEAQ (reference sequence). V lost 2 bases to trimming and J lost 7 bases, with 18 bases between them. The length of the CDR3 is 15 residues. CDR3 loop: CASSLQGSVAGEQYF. CDR3 DNA: TGTGCCAGCAGCTTACAAGGAAGCGTCGCGGGGGAGCAGTACTTC.

V gene TRBV5-4 combines with J gene TRBJ2-7, with 11 bases aligning to TRBD2. V lost 4 bases to trimming and J lost 3 bases; unmatched junction nucleotides: 3. Germline assignment: CDR1 SGHNT and CDR2 YYREEE (reference sequence). CDR3 size: 14 residues. This chain's CDR3 is CASSRGLADYEQYF. CDR3 in DNA: TGTGCCAGCAGCCGGGGACTAGCGGACTACGAGCAGTACTTC.

The chain joins TRBV3-1 (or the pseudogene TRBV3-2) to TRBJ1-2, with 11 nucleotides matching TRBD1. Trimming removed 5 bases from V and 5 bases from J; junction bases left unmatched: 4. Germline V gives CDR1 LGHDT, CDR2 YNNKEL (reference sequence). The CDR3 is 14 amino acids. CDR3 coding DNA: TGTGCCAGCAGCTCCCGGGACAGGGGGTATGGCTACACCTTC. It is translated as CASSSRDRGYGYTF.

V and J are TRBV6-5 and TRBJ2-1; maybe TRBD1 (6 bases). The germline CDR1 and CDR2 sequences are MNHEY and SVGAGI. The V and J ends lost 7 bases and 1 base respectively, with 14 bases between them. CDR3 length: 15 amino acids. Here the CDR3 DNA reads TGTGCCAGCATCTACCGGACAGTATCCTACAATGAGCAGTTCTTC. Encoded protein: CASIYRTVSYNEQFF.

The chain carries TRBV6-2 or TRBV6-3 and TRBJ2-5; 9 nucleotides line up with TRBD1. Germline V gene lookup returns CDR1 MNHEY and CDR2 SVGEGT. The CDR3 is 16 amino acids. V dropped 1 base and J dropped 5; count of bases not matched to a gene: 8. CDR3 in amino acids: CASSYYRGLSEETQYF. CDR3 nucleotides: TGTGCCAGCAGTTACTACAGGGGGCTTTCGGAGGAGACCCAGTACTTC.

This clone is judged medium-sized. CDR3 sequence (DNA): TGTGCCAGCAGCCAGCTTGAGGGCCGCTACGAGCAGTACTTC. Protein sequence: CASSQLEGRYEQYF. The chain employs TRBV7-9 and TRBJ2-7, with D maybe TRBD2 (5 bases). Germline V CDR1 and CDR2: SEHNR, FQNEAQ (reference sequence). The CDR3 covers 14 residues. V gave up 5 bases and J gave up 3 bases, with 14 bases separating them.

V and J are TRBV28 and TRBJ2-1, with 9 bases identical to TRBD2. Germline V gene lookup returns CDR1 MDHEN and CDR2 SYDVKM. The ends lost 5 bases at V and 6 bases at J; junction bases unmatched: 14. This CDR3 has 17 residues. In nucleotides, the CDR3 is TGTGCCAGCAGTCTCCCCCCGGGACTAGCTTACTCCAATGAGCAGTTCTTC. Protein product: CASSLPPGLAYSNEQFF.

The sample holds a few counts of this clone. The chain uses TRBV2 and TRBJ1-2, with unresolved D. This CDR3 spans 13 amino acids. Deletions cut 2 bases from V and 6 bases from J, with 10 bases between. CDR1 SNHLY and CDR2 FYNNEI come from the germline V gene. CDR3 in DNA: TGTGCCAGCAGTGAATTTTCCAGGAATGGCTACACCTTC. This codes for CASSEFSRNGYTF.

The V and J genes are TRBV19 and TRBJ1-2, with 10 bases aligning to TRBD1. J lost 7 bases, V lost 6 bases, and 11 bases had no gene match. Germline assignment: CDR1 LNHDA and CDR2 SQIVND (reference sequence). The CDR3 is made up of 15 amino acids. CDR3: CASRPTGTGDFGYTF. The CDR3 bases are TGTGCCAGTAGACCCACCGGGACAGGGGATTTTGGCTACACCTTC.

The V call is TRBV27, the J call TRBJ2-7, with D possibly TRBD1 on 6 matching bases. The CDR3 runs to 14 residues. Germline V gene lookup returns CDR1 MNHEY and CDR2 SMNVEV (reference sequence). V was cut by 6 bases and J by 7 bases, with 19 bases left in between. CDR3 sequence (DNA): TGTGCCAGCAGACGGACAGATGGGGTGTGGGAGCAGTACTTC. Residues: CASRRTDGVWEQYF.

This clone was detected once. The chain joins TRBV7-9 to TRBJ2-7; TRBD2 matches 8 bases. The CDR3 totals 14 residues. Germline V gene sequence: CDR1 SEHNR, CDR2 FQNEAQ (reference sequence). V was pared by 2 bases and J by 3 bases, with 3 bases of the junction left unmatched. The CDR3 DNA sequence: TGTGCCAGCAGCTTACCGGGAGGGTTCTACGAGCAGTACTTC. Amino acid sequence: CASSLPGGFYEQYF.

The chain uses TRBV6-2 or TRBV6-3 and TRBJ1-1; 7 bases are shared with TRBD1. This CDR3 is 14 amino acids long. Germline V gene data show CDR1 as MNHEY and CDR2 as SVGEGT. The trim removed 6 bases at V and 0 bases at J, leaving 4 bases unmatched. CDR3 residues: CASSPGTVNTEAFF. The CDR3 DNA reads as TGTGCCAGCAGCCCCGGGACAGTGAACACTGAAGCTTTCTTT.

This clone was detected a few times. This chain links TRBV4-2 with TRBJ1-5; no reliable D call. The length of the CDR3 is 13 residues. V was pared by 0 bases and J by 6 bases, with 6 bases between. Germline CDR1 reads LGHNA; CDR2 reads YNFKEQ. CDR3 amino acids: CASSQDLGQPQHF. The CDR3 nucleotides are TGTGCCAGCAGCCAAGATCTAGGTCAGCCCCAGCATTTT.

V gene TRBV7-9 combines with J gene TRBJ2-1, with 11 bases that match TRBD2. The germline CDR1 and CDR2 sequences are SEHNR and FQNEAQ (reference sequence). The ends lost 4 bases at V and 0 bases at J; junction bases unmatched: 2. This CDR3 region has 16 residues. The CDR3 DNA reads as TGTGCCAGCAGCTCCACTAGCGGGAGCTCCTACAATGAGCAGTTCTTC. This encodes CASSSTSGSSYNEQFF.

CDR3 in amino acids: CASSLRSDTQYF. The CDR3 DNA follows: TGTGCCAGCAGCCTACGGTCAGATACGCAGTATTTT. The V and J genes are TRBV7-2 and TRBJ2-3; D call uncertain. With 5 bases removed from V and 4 bases from J, the gap between germline ends came to 7 bases. The CDR3 sequence is 12 residues long. Germline V lookup: CDR1 SGHTA, CDR2 FQGNSA.